This T cell receptor beta chain was obtained from a study of blood T cell repertoires in COVID-19. Study-wide background: Both acute and convalescent COVID-19 samples were obtained from the United States, Italy and Spain.

Only in-frame clones appear in the TCRdb table, and some are missing; sequencing was by immunoSEQ multiplex PCR. The sample records approximately 410,000 clones, more than 80% being singletons. V lost 5 bases, J lost 1 base, and 11 bases lay in between. The CDR3 length is 15 residues. Germline-derived CDR1 and CDR2 are LGHNA and YNFKEQ. The source is a woman aged 25 to 39 with active or convalescent COVID-19. Sequencing input: peripheral blood. The chain has TRBV4-2 and TRBJ2-2, with TRBD2 as a possible D gene (7 bases). The CDR3 loop reads CASSWGGQNTGELFF. The DNA for the CDR3 is TGTGCCAGCAGCTGGGGGGGCCAGAACACCGGGGAGCTGTTTTTT.